The 7 T cell receptor beta chains below were found in one sample sequenced in a study of T-cell memory formation after mild COVID-19. TCRdb ran MiXCR on the 5' RACE reads and lists one entry per CDR3 protein. The table includes a few hundred thousand distinct CDR3 sequences, about 23% detected once. Sequencing used PBMCs or a T cell subset sorted from them (not recorded which). These receptors came from an adult woman who had mild COVID-19 (a few samples of this study predate the infection). Cell type and time point are not known.

In this sample, this clonotype turned up many times. The chain uses TRBV20-1 and TRBJ2-3, with TRBD2 matching over 8 bases. J lost 2 bases, V lost 5 bases, and 3 bases had no gene match. Per germline, CDR1 DFQATT and CDR2 SNEGSKA (reference sequence). This CDR3 region has 13 residues. The CDR3: CSAETSDTDTQYF. DNA for the CDR3: TGCAGTGCTGAGACTAGCGACACAGATACGCAGTATTTT.

Here the CDR3 DNA reads TGTGCCAGCAGCTTAAGCGGGGGCGGGACCCAGTACTTC. It yields the protein CASSLSGGGTQYF. This rearrangement joins TRBV11-2 to TRBJ2-5; 8 nucleotides align to TRBD2. After removal of 2 bases from V and 7 bases from J, the junction contained 3 bases not matched to a gene. Germline V CDR1 and CDR2: SGHAT, FQNNGV. This CDR3 region has 13 residues.

This sequence joins TRBV5-1 and TRBJ2-7, with D perhaps matching TRBD1 or TRBD2 (5 bases each). V was cut by 1 base and J by 4 bases, with 12 bases left in between. Germline V lookup: CDR1 SGHRS, CDR2 YFSETQ. There are 14 residues in the CDR3. The CDR3 DNA follows: TGCGCCAGCAGCTTGCAGGGACCTACGTACGAGCAGTACTTC. Amino acids: CASSLQGPTYEQYF.

The V call is TRBV6-5, the J call TRBJ1-1, with D uncertain. This CDR3 comprises 17 residues. The germline gives CDR1 MNHEY, CDR2 SVGAGI. Trimming took 0 bases from V and 4 from J, leaving 18 bases between them. The CDR3 DNA reads as TGTGCCAGCAGTTACTCGAGCCTCCGAGGGAGAGGCACTGAAGCTTTCTTT. Protein: CASSYSSLRGRGTEAFF.

There are a few counts of this clonotype. The chain has TRBV12-3 or TRBV12-4 and TRBJ2-7; the D gene is possibly TRBD1 (5 bases). The germline V and J ends were trimmed by 6 bases and 7 bases, with 16 bases remaining between them. The CDR3 is 13 residues long. For the CDR3, the DNA is TGTGCCAGCAGCGAGATGACAGCCGAAGAGCAGTACTTC. This encodes CASSEMTAEEQYF.

This clonotype was found a few times. The gene calls are TRBV2 and TRBJ2-4, with D possibly matching TRBD2 (5 bases). The V gene lost 3 bases and the J gene lost 1 base, with 13 bases spanning the gap. Per germline, CDR1 SNHLY and CDR2 FYNNEI. The CDR3 is 16 residues long. Here the CDR3 DNA reads TGTGCCAGCAGTGACGGACGGGGAAATGCCAAAAACATTCAGTACTTC. Its translation is CASSDGRGNAKNIQYF.

This clonotype came up a few times. CDR3 DNA: TGCGCCAGCAGCCAAGAAGGACCAGGGCGTGGGGCCAACGTCCTGACTTTC. It codes for CASSQEGPGRGANVLTF. The chain uses TRBV4-3 and TRBJ2-6; D is possibly TRBD1 (5 bases). The CDR3 is 17 amino acids. The germline gives CDR1 LGHNA, CDR2 YSLEER. Trimming stripped 0 bases from V and 3 bases from J, with 12 bases between.